This T cell receptor beta chain was found in a study of T cell changes during pregnancy in multiple sclerosis. Using immunoSEQ multiplex PCR, the repertoire was profiled, and TCRdb retains in-frame clones only, with some absent. Here the sample spans roughly 110,000 clones, around 90% being singletons. The count of this clone is one. The V and J ends lost 3 bases and 6 bases respectively, with 14 bases between them. The CDR3 has 14 residues. From germline, CDR1 is SGHTA and CDR2 FQGNSA. J is TRBJ1-2 and V is TRBV7-2, with TRBD1 as a possible D gene (6 bases). Sequenced material: peripheral blood, taken in the third trimester of pregnancy. The sequence was collected from a female donor in good health, enrolled as a control in a pregnancy study. The CDR3 region has the DNA TGTGCCAGCAGCTTCAGGGGAAGGCGGAATGGCTACACCTTC. Translation: CASSFRGRRNGYTF.